Listed below are T cell receptor beta chains from one sample, sequenced in a study of CD8+CD57+ T cells in acquired aplastic anemia. TCRdb ran MiXCR on the reads and lists one entry per CDR3 protein. The sample shows around 500,000 distinct CDR3 sequences, around 33% of them seen only once. Sample: sorted CD4+, CD8+, or CD8+CD57+ T cells (not recorded which) from PBMCs. The receptors were gathered from a human donor with aplastic anemia. The CDR3 runs from the conserved cysteine through the conserved F or W. The D gene is left open where the match is weak. The size of a clone is reported for some rows only, either as once, few or many, or as a class for expanded clones.

j_call,v_call,clone_size,d_call,cdr3_aa,cdr3_nt
TRBJ2-3,TRBV19,.,.,CAWSPGTDTQYF,TGTGCCTGGAGTCCTGGGACGGATACGCAGTATTTT
TRBJ1-3,TRBV20-1,few,.,CSARAIDGGSGNTIYF,TGCAGTGCTAGAGCGATTGACGGGGGCTCTGGAAACACCATATATTTT
TRBJ2-4,TRBV11-2,.,.,CASTGGATKNIQYF,TGTGCCAGCACTGGAGGGGCAACCAAAAACATTCAGTACTTC
TRBJ2-7,TRBV5-1,.,TRBD1,CASSLEGQIYEQYF,TGCGCCAGCAGCTTGGAGGGACAGATCTACGAGCAGTACTTC
TRBJ2-5,TRBV10-3,many,.,CAISESRQYQETQYF,TGTGCCATCAGTGAGTCGCGACAGTACCAAGAGACCCAGTACTTC
TRBJ2-7,TRBV30,.,.,CAWSVGERQYF,TGTGCCTGGAGTGTCGGGGAAAGGCAGTACTTC
TRBJ2-7,TRBV28,.,.,CASTVGGPQYF,TGTGCCAGCACCGTTGGGGGCCCCCAGTACTTC
TRBJ2-3,TRBV2,.,TRBD1,CASSVRDRPDTQYF,TGTGCCAGCAGTGTTCGGGACAGACCAGATACGCAGTATTTT
TRBJ1-1,TRBV10-3,few,TRBD1,CAISESPWAGGLAEAFF,TGTGCCATCAGTGAGTCACCTTGGGCAGGGGGCTTGGCTGAAGCTTTCTTT
TRBJ1-6,TRBV11-2,many,.,CASSLPGGGGNSPLHF,TGTGCCAGCAGCTTACCTGGTGGAGGTGGGAATTCACCCCTCCACTTT
TRBJ1-2,TRBV6-1,.,TRBD1,CASTRQGAGDYGYTF,TGTGCCAGCACCCGACAGGGGGCGGGTGACTATGGCTACACCTTC
TRBJ1-1,TRBV5-1,few,.,CASSFTELGNTEAFF,TGCGCCAGCAGCTTTACAGAACTAGGGAACACTGAAGCTTTCTTT
TRBJ1-1,TRBV13,.,.,CASSQDLQGGEAFF,TGTGCCAGCAGCCAAGATCTTCAGGGTGGGGAAGCTTTCTTT
TRBJ2-7,TRBV7-3,few,.,CASSLRHGDRDYEQYF,TGTGCCAGCAGCTTAAGGCACGGGGATCGGGATTACGAGCAGTACTTC
TRBJ1-5,TRBV19,many,TRBD1,CASSRDRNNQPQHF,TGTGCCAGTAGTAGGGACAGAAACAATCAGCCCCAGCATTTT
TRBJ1-5,TRBV19,many,.,CASSIKGPINQPQHF,TGTGCCAGTAGTATCAAGGGTCCTATCAATCAGCCCCAGCATTTT
TRBJ2-7,TRBV19,few,TRBD2,CASSSIRLSKASGPYEQYF,TGTGCCAGTAGTTCGATCCGCCTCTCCAAGGCTAGCGGTCCCTACGAGCAGTACTTC
TRBJ1-2,TRBV28,.,.,CASSRRTQGNYGYTF,TGTGCCAGCAGCAGACGGACCCAGGGTAACTATGGCTACACCTTC
TRBJ2-3,TRBV14,many,.,CASSQGGTQYF,TGTGCCAGCAGCCAGGGGGGTACGCAGTATTTT
TRBJ2-7,TRBV20-1,.,.,CSASEPAGLYEQYF,TGCAGTGCTAGCGAACCAGCGGGTCTCTACGAGCAGTACTTC
TRBJ2-3,TRBV11-1,many,TRBD2,CASSLRLAGHTDTQYF,TGTGCCAGCAGCTTAAGACTAGCGGGGCACACAGATACGCAGTATTTT
TRBJ2-3,TRBV27,.,.,CASSLKVVTDTQYF,TGTGCCAGCAGTTTAAAGGTAGTCACGGATACGCAGTATTTT
TRBJ1-1,TRBV12-3/TRBV12-4,.,TRBD1,CASRLQGEAFF,TGTGCCAGCAGACTACAGGGGGAAGCTTTCTTT
TRBJ1-4,TRBV20-1,few,TRBD1,CSARQGEGEKLFF,TGCAGTGCTAGACAGGGGGAGGGCGAAAAACTGTTTTTT
TRBJ1-1,TRBV15,many,TRBD1,CATSRPGTGETEAFF,TGTGCCACCAGCAGACCCGGGACAGGGGAGACTGAAGCTTTCTTT
TRBJ1-1,TRBV20-1,many,.,CSAFREAGTEAFF,TGCAGTGCTTTCAGGGAGGCGGGCACTGAAGCTTTCTTT
TRBJ1-5,TRBV7-8,.,.,CAGSLLQGYQPQHF,TGTGCCGGCAGCTTACTCCAGGGGTATCAGCCCCAGCATTTT
TRBJ2-7,TRBV9,many,.,CASSVRGNSYEQYF,TGTGCCAGCAGCGTAAGGGGGAACTCCTACGAGCAGTACTTC
TRBJ1-2,TRBV10-3,.,.,CAISEDNGQNYGYTF,TGTGCCATCAGTGAGGATAATGGACAGAACTATGGCTACACCTTC
TRBJ1-2,TRBV4-3,many,TRBD1,CASSPGQGGNYGYTF,TGCGCCAGCAGCCCGGGACAGGGTGGAAACTATGGCTACACCTTC
TRBJ1-5,TRBV24-1,many,.,CATSDSWWSGTENQPQHF,TGTGCCACCAGTGATTCCTGGTGGAGCGGGACGGAAAATCAGCCCCAGCATTTT
TRBJ2-7,TRBV20-1,many,.,CSADSGTYYEQYF,TGCAGTGCAGATTCCGGGACTTACTACGAGCAGTACTTC
TRBJ1-5,TRBV12-3/TRBV12-4,many,TRBD1,CASSTGTVGQPQHF,TGTGCCAGCAGTACGGGGACAGTCGGCCAGCCCCAGCATTTT
TRBJ2-4,TRBV4-2,.,.,CASSQSGQGKNIQYF,TGTGCCAGCAGCCAGTCAGGTCAGGGCAAAAACATTCAGTACTTC
TRBJ1-2,TRBV19,many,TRBD1,CASSTDRGHYGYTF,TGTGCCAGTAGTACGGACAGGGGACACTATGGCTACACCTTC